A selection of T cell receptor beta chains follows, all from one sample in a study of post-analysis software for immune sequencing data. TCRdb reanalysed the PCR reads using MiXCR and keeps one entry per CDR3 protein. The repertoire holds some 700,000 distinct CDR3 sequences, with 55% to 60% as singletons. Sequencing was performed on blood. The receptors were sampled from a girl aged 2 to 10 with multiple sclerosis. The CDR3 runs from the conserved cysteine through the conserved F or W. D genes are given only for firm matches. Size is omitted from some rows. Given values are once, few, many or a class for expanded clones.

v_gene,d_gene,j_gene,abundance,CDR3aa,CDR3nt
TRBV7-8,TRBD1,TRBJ1-2,.,CASSGGTGGDGYTF,TGTGCCAGCAGCGGCGGGACAGGGGGAGACGGCTACACCTTC
TRBV4-2,.,TRBJ2-1,few,CASSQELYNEQFF,TGTGCCAGCAGTCAAGAACTCTACAATGAGCAGTTCTTC
TRBV5-5,TRBD1,TRBJ1-1,.,CASSPRDRNTEAFF,TGTGCCAGCAGCCCCCGGGACAGGAACACTGAGGCTTTCTTT
TRBV9,TRBD2,TRBJ2-3,few,CASSVTSGDTQYF,TGTGCCAGCAGCGTGACTAGCGGGGATACGCAGTATTTT
TRBV29-1,TRBD2,TRBJ2-1,few,CSVEDSGRGYNEQFF,TGCAGCGTTGAGGATAGCGGGAGGGGGTACAATGAGCAGTTCTTC
TRBV9,.,TRBJ1-2,.,CASRTWANYGYTF,TGTGCCAGCAGGACGTGGGCTAACTATGGCTACACCTTC
TRBV7-2,TRBD1,TRBJ1-5,few,CASSPDRARSNQPQHF,TGTGCCAGCAGCCCGGACAGGGCTAGGAGCAATCAGCCCCAGCATTTT
TRBV5-1,TRBD1,TRBJ1-5,.,CASSLGQGVGEPQHF,TGCGCCAGCAGCTTGGGACAGGGGGTCGGAGAGCCCCAGCATTTT
TRBV7-2,.,TRBJ2-5,.,CASGLQGWSQETQYF,TGTGCCAGCGGCTTACAGGGTTGGTCCCAAGAGACCCAGTACTTC
TRBV6-6,TRBD1,TRBJ2-3,.,CASSPGQATITDTQYF,TGTGCCAGCAGCCCGGGACAGGCTACAATCACAGATACGCAGTATTTT
TRBV12-3/TRBV12-4,.,TRBJ2-4,.,CASSLGVGNIQYF,TGTGCCAGCAGTTTGGGAGTGGGAAACATTCAGTACTTC
TRBV7-3,.,TRBJ2-3,once,CASSLTSASVPDTQYF,TGTGCCAGCAGCTTAACGTCAGCTAGCGTTCCAGATACGCAGTATTTT
TRBV7-9,TRBD1,TRBJ2-3,.,CASSPGDSGFTDTQYF,TGTGCCAGCAGCCCTGGGGACAGTGGCTTCACAGATACGCAGTATTTT
TRBV4-2,.,TRBJ1-1,.,CASSQSGRTEAFF,TGTGCCAGCAGCCAAAGCGGGCGCACTGAAGCTTTCTTT